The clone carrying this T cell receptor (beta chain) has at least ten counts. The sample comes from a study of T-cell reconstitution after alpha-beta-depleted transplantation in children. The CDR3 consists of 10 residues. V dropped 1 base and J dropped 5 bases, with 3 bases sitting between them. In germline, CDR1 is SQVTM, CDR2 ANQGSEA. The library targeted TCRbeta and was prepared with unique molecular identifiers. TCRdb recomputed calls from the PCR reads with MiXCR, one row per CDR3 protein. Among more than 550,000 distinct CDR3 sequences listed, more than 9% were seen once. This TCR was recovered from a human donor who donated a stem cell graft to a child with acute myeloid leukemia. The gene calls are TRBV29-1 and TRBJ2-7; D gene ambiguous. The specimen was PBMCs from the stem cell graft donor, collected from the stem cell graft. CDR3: CSVEGDEQYF. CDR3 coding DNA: TGCAGCGTTGAAGGGGACGAGCAGTACTTC.